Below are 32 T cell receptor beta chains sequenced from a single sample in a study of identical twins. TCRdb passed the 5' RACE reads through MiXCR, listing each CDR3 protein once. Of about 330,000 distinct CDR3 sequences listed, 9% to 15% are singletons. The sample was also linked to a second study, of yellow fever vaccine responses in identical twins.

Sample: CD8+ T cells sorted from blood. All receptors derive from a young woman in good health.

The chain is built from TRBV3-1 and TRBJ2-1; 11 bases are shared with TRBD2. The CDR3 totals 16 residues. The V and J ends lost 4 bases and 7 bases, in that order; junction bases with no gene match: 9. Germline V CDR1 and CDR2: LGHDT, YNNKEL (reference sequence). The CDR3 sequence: CASSPRSGRVQNEQFF. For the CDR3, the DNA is TGTGCCAGCAGCCCCCGTAGCGGGAGGGTACAAAATGAGCAGTTCTTC.

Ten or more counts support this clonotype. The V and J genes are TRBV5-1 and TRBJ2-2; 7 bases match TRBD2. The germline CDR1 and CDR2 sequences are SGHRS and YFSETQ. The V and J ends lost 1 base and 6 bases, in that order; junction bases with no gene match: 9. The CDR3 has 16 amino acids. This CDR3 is CASSLSRDYFSGELFF. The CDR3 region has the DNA TGCGCCAGCAGCTTGTCCAGGGACTATTTCTCCGGGGAGCTGTTTTTT. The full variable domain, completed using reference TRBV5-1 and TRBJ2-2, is KAGVTQTPRYLIKTRGQQVTLSCSPISGHRSVSWYQQTPGQGLQFLFEYFSETQRNKGNFPGRFSGRQFSNSRSEMNVSTLELGDSALYLCASSLSRDYFSGELFFGEGSRLTVL.

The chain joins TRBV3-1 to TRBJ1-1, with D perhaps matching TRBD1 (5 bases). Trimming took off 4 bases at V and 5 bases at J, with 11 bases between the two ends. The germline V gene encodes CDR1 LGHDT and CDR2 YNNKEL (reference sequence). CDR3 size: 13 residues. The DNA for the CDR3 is TGTGCCAGCAGCCCCGGGACTGCTACTGAAGCTTTCTTT. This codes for CASSPGTATEAFF.

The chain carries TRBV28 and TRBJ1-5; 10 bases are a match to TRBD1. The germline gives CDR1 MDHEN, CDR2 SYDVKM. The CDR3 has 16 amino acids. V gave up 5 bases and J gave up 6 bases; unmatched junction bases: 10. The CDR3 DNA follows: TGTGCCAGCAGTGGGGTGGGACAGGGGTATATTCAGCCCCAGCATTTT. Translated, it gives CASSGVGQGYIQPQHF.

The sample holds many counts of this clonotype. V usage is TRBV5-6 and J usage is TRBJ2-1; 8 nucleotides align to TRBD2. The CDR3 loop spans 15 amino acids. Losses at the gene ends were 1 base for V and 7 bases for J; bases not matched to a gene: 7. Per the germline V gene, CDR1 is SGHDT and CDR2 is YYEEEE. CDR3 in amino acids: CASSLMLSGGNEQFF. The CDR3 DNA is TGTGCCAGCAGCTTGATGTTAAGCGGGGGTAATGAGCAGTTCTTC.

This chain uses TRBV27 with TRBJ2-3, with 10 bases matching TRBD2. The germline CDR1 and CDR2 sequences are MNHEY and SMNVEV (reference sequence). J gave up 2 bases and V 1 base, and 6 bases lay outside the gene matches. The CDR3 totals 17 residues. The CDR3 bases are TGTGCCAGCAGTTTATGGGCTAGCGGGAGTCCCACAGATACGCAGTATTTT. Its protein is CASSLWASGSPTDTQYF.

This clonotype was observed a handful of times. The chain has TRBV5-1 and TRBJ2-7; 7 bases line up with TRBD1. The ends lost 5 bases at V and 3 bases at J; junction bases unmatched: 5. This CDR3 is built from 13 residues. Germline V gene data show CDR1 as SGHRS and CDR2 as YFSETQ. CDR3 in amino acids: CASRLGTDYEQYV. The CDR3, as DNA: TGCGCCAGCAGACTCGGGACAGACTACGAGCAGTACGTC.

CDR3 bases: TGTGCCACCAGGGACGGGATTTTGTTCGGTGAGCAGTTCTTC. It is translated as CATRDGILFGEQFF. The gene calls are TRBV15 and TRBJ2-1, with a tentative D call TRBD2 (5 bases). V gave up 6 bases and J gave up 9 bases, with 18 bases separating them. This CDR3 spans 14 amino acids. From germline, CDR1 is LNHNV and CDR2 YYDKDF (reference sequence).

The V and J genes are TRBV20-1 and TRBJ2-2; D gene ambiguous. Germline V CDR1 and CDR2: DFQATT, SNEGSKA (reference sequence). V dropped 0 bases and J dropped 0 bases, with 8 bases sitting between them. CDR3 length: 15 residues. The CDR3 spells CSARDSTTNTGELFF. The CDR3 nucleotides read TGCAGTGCTAGAGACAGTACTACGAACACCGGGGAGCTGTTTTTT.

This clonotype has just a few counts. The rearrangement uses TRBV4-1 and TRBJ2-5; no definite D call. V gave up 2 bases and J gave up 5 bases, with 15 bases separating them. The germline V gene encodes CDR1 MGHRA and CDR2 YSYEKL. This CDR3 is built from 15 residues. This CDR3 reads CASSQQVASLETQYF. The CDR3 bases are TGCGCCAGCAGCCAACAGGTGGCCAGTTTGGAGACCCAGTACTTC.

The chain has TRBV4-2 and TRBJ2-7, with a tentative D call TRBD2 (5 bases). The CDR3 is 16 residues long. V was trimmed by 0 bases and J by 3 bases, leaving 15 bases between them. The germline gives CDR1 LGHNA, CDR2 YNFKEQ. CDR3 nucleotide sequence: TGTGCCAGCAGCCAAGAAGGAGGCGACCGTCGCTACGAGCAGTACTTC. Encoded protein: CASSQEGGDRRYEQYF.

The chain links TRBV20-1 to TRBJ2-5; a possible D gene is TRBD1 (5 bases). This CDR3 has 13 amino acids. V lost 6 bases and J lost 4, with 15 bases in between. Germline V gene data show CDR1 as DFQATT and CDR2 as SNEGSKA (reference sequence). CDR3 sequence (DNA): TGCAGTGCACAACAGGAGAACTCAGAGACCCAGTACTTC. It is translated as CSAQQENSETQYF.

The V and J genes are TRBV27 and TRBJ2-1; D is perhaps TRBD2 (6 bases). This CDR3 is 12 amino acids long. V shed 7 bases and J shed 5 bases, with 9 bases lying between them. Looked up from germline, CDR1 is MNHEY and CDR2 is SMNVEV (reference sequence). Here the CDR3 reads CASNTGDNEQFF. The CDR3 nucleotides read TGTGCCAGCAACACGGGGGACAATGAGCAGTTCTTC.

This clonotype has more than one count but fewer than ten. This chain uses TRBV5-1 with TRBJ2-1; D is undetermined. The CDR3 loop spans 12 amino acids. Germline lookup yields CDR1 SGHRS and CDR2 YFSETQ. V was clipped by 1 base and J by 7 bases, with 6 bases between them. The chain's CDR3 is CASSLSQNEQFF. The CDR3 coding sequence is TGCGCCAGCAGCTTGTCCCAGAATGAGCAGTTCTTC. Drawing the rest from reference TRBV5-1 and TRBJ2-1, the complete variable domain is KAGVTQTPRYLIKTRGQQVTLSCSPISGHRSVSWYQQTPGQGLQFLFEYFSETQRNKGNFPGRFSGRQFSNSRSEMNVSTLELGDSALYLCASSLSQNEQFFGPGTRLTVL.

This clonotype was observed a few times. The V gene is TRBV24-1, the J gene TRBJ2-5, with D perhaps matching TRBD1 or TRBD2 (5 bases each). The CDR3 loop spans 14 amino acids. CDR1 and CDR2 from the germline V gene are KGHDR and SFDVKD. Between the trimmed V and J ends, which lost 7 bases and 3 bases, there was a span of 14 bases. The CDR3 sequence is CATSAGTAEETQYF. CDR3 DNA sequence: TGTGCCACCAGCGCCGGGACGGCCGAAGAGACCCAGTACTTC.

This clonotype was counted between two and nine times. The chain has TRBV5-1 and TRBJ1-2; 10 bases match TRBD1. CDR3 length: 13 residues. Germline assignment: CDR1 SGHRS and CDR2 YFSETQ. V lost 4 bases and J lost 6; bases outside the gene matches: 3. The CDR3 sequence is CASSDGTGDGYTF. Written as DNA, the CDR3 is TGCGCCAGCAGCGATGGGACAGGGGATGGCTACACCTTC.

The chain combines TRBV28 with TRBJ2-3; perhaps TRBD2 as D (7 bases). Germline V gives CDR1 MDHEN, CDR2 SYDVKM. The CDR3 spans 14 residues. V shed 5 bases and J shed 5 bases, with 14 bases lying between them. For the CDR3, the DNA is TGTGCCAGCAGTACCTCGCGGGGGCGAGATACGCAGTATTTT. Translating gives CASSTSRGRDTQYF.

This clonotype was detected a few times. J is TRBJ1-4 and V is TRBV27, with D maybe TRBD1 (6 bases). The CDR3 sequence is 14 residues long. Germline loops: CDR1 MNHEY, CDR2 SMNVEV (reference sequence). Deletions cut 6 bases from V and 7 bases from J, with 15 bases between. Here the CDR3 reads CASSHRASGEKLFF. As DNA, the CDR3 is TGTGCCAGCAGCCACAGGGCTTCGGGTGAAAAACTGTTTTTT.

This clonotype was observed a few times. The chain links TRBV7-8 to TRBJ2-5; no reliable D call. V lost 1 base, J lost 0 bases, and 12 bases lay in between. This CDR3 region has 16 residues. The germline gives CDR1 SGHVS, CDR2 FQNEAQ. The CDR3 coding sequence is TGTGCCAGCAGCTTAGGATCCCTCGGGCACCAAGAGACCCAGTACTTC. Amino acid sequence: CASSLGSLGHQETQYF.

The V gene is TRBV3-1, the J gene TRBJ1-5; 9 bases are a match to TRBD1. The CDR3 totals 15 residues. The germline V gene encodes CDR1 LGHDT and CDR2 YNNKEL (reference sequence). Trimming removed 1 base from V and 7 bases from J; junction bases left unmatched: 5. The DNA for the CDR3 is TGTGCCAGCAGCCAAGGGACAGGGGCCGGGCAGCCCCAGCATTTT. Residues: CASSQGTGAGQPQHF.

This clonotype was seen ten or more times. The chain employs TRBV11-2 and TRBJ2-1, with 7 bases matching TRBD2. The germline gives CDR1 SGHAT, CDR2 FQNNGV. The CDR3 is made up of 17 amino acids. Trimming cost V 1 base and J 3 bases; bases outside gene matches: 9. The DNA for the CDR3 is TGTGCCAGCAGCTTAGGATCGGGGCTAGCGGACTACAATGAGCAGTTCTTC. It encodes CASSLGSGLADYNEQFF.

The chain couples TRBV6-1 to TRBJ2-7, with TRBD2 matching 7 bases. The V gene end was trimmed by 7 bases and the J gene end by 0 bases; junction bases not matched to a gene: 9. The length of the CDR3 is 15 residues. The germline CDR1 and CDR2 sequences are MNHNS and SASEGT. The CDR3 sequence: CASKTGRGSSYEQYV. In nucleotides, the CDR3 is TGTGCCAGCAAGACCGGGCGGGGGAGCTCCTACGAGCAGTACGTC.

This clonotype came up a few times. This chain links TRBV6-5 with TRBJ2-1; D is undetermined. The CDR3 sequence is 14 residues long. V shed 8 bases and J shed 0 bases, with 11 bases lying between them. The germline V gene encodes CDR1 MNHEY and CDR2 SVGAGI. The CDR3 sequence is CASGTMSSYNEQFF. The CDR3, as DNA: TGTGCCAGCGGTACTATGAGCTCCTACAATGAGCAGTTCTTC.

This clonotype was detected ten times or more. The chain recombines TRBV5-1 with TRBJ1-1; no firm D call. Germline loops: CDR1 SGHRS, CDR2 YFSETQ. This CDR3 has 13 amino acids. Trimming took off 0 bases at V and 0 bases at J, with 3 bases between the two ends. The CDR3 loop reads CASSLVMNTEAFF. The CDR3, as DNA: TGCGCCAGCAGCTTGGTTATGAACACTGAAGCTTTCTTT.

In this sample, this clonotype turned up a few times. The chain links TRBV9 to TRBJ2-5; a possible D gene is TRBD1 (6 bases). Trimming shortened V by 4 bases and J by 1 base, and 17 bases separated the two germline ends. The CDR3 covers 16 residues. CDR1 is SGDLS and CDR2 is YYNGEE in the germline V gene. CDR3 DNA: TGTGCCAGCAGCCCACCGGGACAACATATCCAAGAGACCCAGTACTTC. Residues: CASSPPGQHIQETQYF.

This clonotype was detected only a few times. For the CDR3, the DNA is TGCGCCAGCAGTTCAACCGACAGTACCCGAAGTTTTTCTGGGGCCAACGTCCTGACTTTC. Its protein product is CASSSTDSTRSFSGANVLTF. The chain employs TRBV10-2 and TRBJ2-6; maybe TRBD1 (5 bases). Deletions cut 5 bases from V and 1 base from J, with 24 bases between. The CDR3 extends over 20 amino acids. Germline CDR1 is WSHSY and CDR2 is SAAADI.

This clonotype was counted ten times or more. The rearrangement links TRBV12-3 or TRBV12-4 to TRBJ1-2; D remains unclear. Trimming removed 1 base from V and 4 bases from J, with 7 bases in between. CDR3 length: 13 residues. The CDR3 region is CASSLGQFYGYTF. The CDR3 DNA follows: TGTGCCAGCAGTTTAGGGCAGTTCTATGGCTACACCTTC.

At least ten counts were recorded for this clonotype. Here the CDR3 DNA reads TGTGCCAGCAGCCAAGAAAATATGGGCCATGAGCAGTTCTTC. Protein sequence: CASSQENMGHEQFF. This sequence joins TRBV4-2 and TRBJ2-1; D is uncertain. V was trimmed by 0 bases and J by 8 bases, leaving 11 bases between them. The CDR3 is 14 residues long. Germline CDR1 is LGHNA and CDR2 is YNFKEQ.

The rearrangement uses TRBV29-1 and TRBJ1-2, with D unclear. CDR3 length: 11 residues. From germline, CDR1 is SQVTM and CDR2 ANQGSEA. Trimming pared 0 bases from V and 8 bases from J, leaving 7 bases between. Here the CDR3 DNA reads TGCAGCGTTGAAGATCGTCGCGGCTACACCTTC. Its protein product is CSVEDRRGYTF.

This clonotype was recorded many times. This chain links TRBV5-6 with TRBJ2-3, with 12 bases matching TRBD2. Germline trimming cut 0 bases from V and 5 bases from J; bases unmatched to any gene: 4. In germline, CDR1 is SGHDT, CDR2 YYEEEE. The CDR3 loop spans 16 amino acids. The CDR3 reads CASSLVASGGEDTQYF. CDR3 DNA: TGTGCCAGCAGCTTGGTGGCTAGCGGGGGGGAAGATACGCAGTATTTT.

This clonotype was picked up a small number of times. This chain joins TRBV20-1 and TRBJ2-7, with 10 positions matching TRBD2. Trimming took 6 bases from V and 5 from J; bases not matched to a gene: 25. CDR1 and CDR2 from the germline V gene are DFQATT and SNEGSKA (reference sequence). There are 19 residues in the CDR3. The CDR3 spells CSATKPRGSSGSRRDEQYF. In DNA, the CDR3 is TGCAGTGCCACTAAACCTCGGGGGTCTAGCGGGAGCCGAAGGGACGAGCAGTACTTC.

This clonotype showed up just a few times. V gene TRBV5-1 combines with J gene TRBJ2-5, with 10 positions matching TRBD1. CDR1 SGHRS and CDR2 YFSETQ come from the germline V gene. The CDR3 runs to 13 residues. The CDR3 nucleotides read TGCGGGCCGGGACAGGGGAGTTTGGAGACCCAGTACTTC. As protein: CGPGQGSLETQYF. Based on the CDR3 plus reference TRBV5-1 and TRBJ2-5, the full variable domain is KAGVTQTPRYLIKTRGQQVTLSCSPISGHRSVSWYQQTPGQGLQFLFEYFSETQRNKGNFPGRFSGRQFSNSRSEMNVSTLELGDSALYLCGPGQGSLETQYFGPGTRLLVL.